This T cell receptor (beta chain) was recovered during a study of a mutant IDH1 vaccine in newly diagnosed glioma (dated by TCRdb to about 2021). At the level of the whole study: Vaccination started 4-6 weeks after radiotherapy alone, or was given together with temozolomide cycles in the groups whose treatment included chemotherapy. Prior to enrollment, standard therapy consisting of radiotherapy alone, temozolomide alone, or radiochemotherapy with temozolomide had been administered to patients, with the combination being received by most patients. Longitudinal TCRB deep sequencing was done for fewer than 30 treated patients, wherever samples were available for exploratory analyses. The week-35 safety follow-up took place at visit V12, and the week-47 end of study took place at visit V13. Peripheral blood samples were drawn at six visits, namely V03 (baseline), V05, V07, V10, V12 and V13. The 32 treated patients were roughly 62% male and about 40% female, with a mean age of around 40 years. What the authors observed across the whole study: Selection of PBMC samples for TCRB deep sequencing was based on availability. Across multiple MHC alleles, vaccine-induced immune responses were seen in approximately 93% of patients. Pseudoprogression appeared unrelated to alterations in the top peripheral T cell clonotypes detected by TCRB sequencing. According to the authors, sample limitations meant that analyses of patient blood samples could not be reproduced.

The method behind the library was the immunoSEQ multiplex PCR assay. Following the manufacturer's protocol, the hsTCRB Kit was used to amplify rearranged TCR beta chain sequences. An Illumina MiSeq was used to sequence the TCRB libraries. The original pipeline was this. Demultiplexing, trimming and gene mapping were performed with the kit vendor's proprietary platform. TCRdb took this table from immuneACCESS and kept in-frame rearrangements with V and J called. Such tables lack part of the clones; where checked against another copy, unresolved V genes explain under half of the gap, and the rest is unexplained. The DNA was the basis for D and trimming; V, J and clone size are from that table. The sample yields around 40,000 clones; around 82% were counted once. The top ten clonotypes cover around 19% of the sample. The time point label corresponds to: week 47, end of study. Each vaccine dose was 300 ug of a 20-mer mutant IDH1 peptide in Montanide, given subcutaneously with topical imiquimod. Eight vaccinations were administered to patients in weeks 1, 3, 5, 7, 11, 15, 19 and 23, corresponding to visits V03 through V10. All donors had newly diagnosed IDH1-mutant astrocytomas of WHO grade 3 or 4 that showed loss of nuclear ATRX. The samples were drawn from NOA16, a multicentre, single-arm, open-label phase I trial in Germany that tested a mutant IDH1 peptide vaccine in humans for the first time. Genomic DNA for TCRB sequencing was extracted from EDTA blood using the DNeasy Blood and Tissue Kit.

The CDR3 contains 15 residues, cysteine and phenylalanine counted. The DNA shown is the 45-base CDR3, in frame from base 1. For CDR1 and CDR2, the germline V gene (reference sequence) lists WNHNN and SYGVQD. Clipping removes 2 bases from V and 2 bases from J, with 5 as the unmatched junction base count. Points on this clone: Which antigen it targets is not known. No much larger clone exists at a distance of one base, and base qualities are not known.

The sample here was PBMCs, taken from a glioma patient whose treatment included an IDH1 peptide vaccine. This clonotype was obtained from a man aged 18-30 years with glioma. Some clones in this sample may be carry-over from other donors' samples. The rearrangement joined TRBV10-1 to TRBJ2-7; 8 bases in between match TRBD2. The DNA sequence is given as TGCGCCAGCAGTGAGCCCAGCGGGGGCCCCTACGAGCAGTACTTC. Its coded protein is CASSEPSGGPYEQYF.